Listed here are 27 T cell receptor beta chains from one sample, sequenced in a study of blood T cells in healthy people across ages. Together with a sample-barcoded 5' primer, a J-beta primer mix was included in a second PCR lasting about 7 to 11 cycles. From the 5' RACE reads, TCRdb called clonotypes with MiXCR, one entry per CDR3 protein. The repertoire has over a million distinct CDR3 sequences, roughly 45% of them found once; the top ten carry approximately 7.9%. Sequencing input: blood. The receptors derive from a woman between 18 and 30 years old in good health.

V and J are TRBV20-1 and TRBJ1-1, with TRBD1 identical over 12 bases. Germline values: CDR1 DFQATT, CDR2 SNEGSKA (reference sequence). The CDR3 covers 15 residues. The V segment lost 2 bases and the J segment 6 bases; nucleotides outside the gene matches: 7. CDR3 in amino acids: CSARRDRGHSAEAFF. The CDR3 nucleotides are TGCAGTGCTAGAAGGGACAGGGGGCATAGCGCTGAAGCTTTCTTT.

This chain joins TRBV12-3 or TRBV12-4 and TRBJ1-6; 10 bases agree with TRBD1. V trimming: 5 bases; J trimming: 0 bases; junction bases outside the gene matches: 4. There are 17 residues in the CDR3. CDR3 protein: CASSPTGGISYNSPLHF. The CDR3 coding sequence is TGTGCCAGCAGTCCGACAGGGGGCATCTCCTATAATTCACCCCTCCACTTT.

This clonotype appeared a few times. The gene calls are TRBV6-5 and TRBJ1-2; 8 bases are a match to TRBD1. Germline CDR1 MNHEY, CDR2 SVGAGI. V gave up 0 bases and J gave up 6 bases; unmatched junction bases: 6. CDR3 length: 15 residues. The CDR3 DNA sequence: TGTGCCAGCAGTTACTCGACTCGACAGGGGCATGGCTACACCTTC. It is translated as CASSYSTRQGHGYTF.

The chain links TRBV28 to TRBJ2-4, with 8 bases that match TRBD1. V was clipped by 6 bases and J by 15 bases; unmatched bases: 25. The CDR3 covers 17 residues. CDR1 and CDR2 (germline): MDHEN, SYDVKM. CDR3 in amino acids: CASRPRDRPVASYERYF. The DNA for the CDR3 is TGTGCCAGCAGACCCCGGGACAGGCCCGTGGCCTCCTACGAGCGGTACTTC.

This clonotype was seen a few times. The CDR3 DNA reads as TGCGCCAGCAGCCAAGAGGGGTCTGAAGCTTTCTTT. Translated, it gives CASSQEGSEAFF. The gene calls are TRBV4-1 and TRBJ1-1; no clear D. CDR1 is MGHRA, CDR2 YSYEKL, per germline. Trimming pared 0 bases from V and 6 bases from J, leaving 5 bases between. The CDR3 covers 12 residues.

This clonotype appeared a few times. The gene calls are TRBV4-1 and TRBJ2-1; 11 bases are shared with TRBD2. Germline assignment: CDR1 MGHRA and CDR2 YSYEKL. This CDR3 has 18 amino acids. V was clipped by 1 base and J by 6 bases; unmatched bases: 11. The CDR3 DNA sequence: TGCGCCAGCAGCCAAGTCGGAATAGCGGGGGGGCTTGGCAATGAGCAGTTCTTC. It yields the protein CASSQVGIAGGLGNEQFF.

V is TRBV20-1 and J is TRBJ2-5, with D uncertain. CDR1 and CDR2 (germline): DFQATT, SNEGSKA (reference sequence). V gave up 1 base and J gave up 0 bases, with 6 bases separating them. This CDR3 spans 13 amino acids. The CDR3 region is CSARAGNQETQYF. CDR3 DNA sequence: TGCAGTGCTAGAGCGGGTAACCAAGAGACCCAGTACTTC.

The chain links TRBV7-9 to TRBJ1-2; 9 positions match TRBD1. The CDR3 totals 16 residues. Germline V lookup: CDR1 SEHNR, CDR2 FQNEAQ (reference sequence). V shed 5 bases, J shed 6 bases, and the junction held 13 bases outside the gene matches. CDR3 in amino acids: CASSQKTTGGRNGYTF. The CDR3, as DNA: TGTGCCAGCAGCCAAAAAACGACAGGGGGGAGGAATGGCTACACCTTC.

The V call is TRBV7-2, the J call TRBJ2-2; TRBD2 might be the D (6 bases). The CDR3 length is 14 residues. The germline V and J ends were trimmed by 0 bases and 6 bases, with 8 bases remaining between them. Germline CDR1 SGHTA, CDR2 FQGNSA. CDR3 nucleotides: TGTACCAGCAGCTTAGCCGGGGGTTCCGGGGAGCTGTTTTTT. It encodes CTSSLAGGSGELFF.

J is TRBJ2-3 and V is TRBV7-2; TRBD2 might be the D (5 bases). The CDR3 consists of 16 residues. With 5 bases removed from V and 2 bases from J, the gap between germline ends came to 17 bases. Germline CDR1 is SGHTA and CDR2 is FQGNSA. This CDR3 is CTSSRASGKNTDTQYF. For the CDR3, the DNA is TGTACCAGCAGCCGGGCGTCGGGGAAAAACACAGATACGCAGTATTTT.

The chain has TRBV6-1 and TRBJ2-7; D possibly corresponds to TRBD2 (6 bases). There are 14 residues in the CDR3. Trimming took 8 bases from V and 0 from J, leaving 14 bases between them. From germline, CDR1 is MNHNS and CDR2 SASEGT. This CDR3 is CASPGVNPSYEQYF. The CDR3 nucleotides are TGTGCCAGCCCGGGGGTTAACCCCTCCTACGAGCAGTACTTC.

This clonotype was counted between two and nine times. This chain links TRBV12-3 or TRBV12-4 with TRBJ1-6; D uncertain. With 3 bases removed from V and 7 bases from J, the gap between germline ends came to 10 bases. The CDR3 runs to 14 residues. The CDR3 spells CASSLGSANSPLHF. CDR3 nucleotides: TGTGCCAGCAGTTTGGGGTCTGCGAATTCACCCCTCCACTTT.

The chain has TRBV9 and TRBJ2-1, with TRBD2 as a possible D gene (6 bases). The ends were cut back, 3 bases at V and 8 bases at J, with 12 bases in the middle. Germline V gene sequence: CDR1 SGDLS, CDR2 YYNGEE. The CDR3 extends over 13 amino acids. The DNA for the CDR3 is TGTGCCAGCAGCGGGGGGGTTAAGGATGAGCAGTTCTTC. Amino acid sequence: CASSGGVKDEQFF. Together with reference TRBV9 and TRBJ2-1, the CDR3 gives the full variable domain: DSGVTQTPKHLITATGQRVTLRCSPRSGDLSVYWYQQSLDQGLQFLIQYYNGEERAKGNILERFSAQQFPDLHSELNLSSLELGDSALYFCASSGGVKDEQFFGPGTRLTVL.

J is TRBJ2-4 and V is TRBV2, with D hard to call. Germline V gene sequence: CDR1 SNHLY, CDR2 FYNNEI. This CDR3 has 13 residues. The V gene lost 3 bases and the J gene lost 14 bases, with 17 bases spanning the gap. The chain's CDR3 is CASSELSVQPEYF. Written as DNA, the CDR3 is TGTGCCAGCAGTGAGCTCAGTGTCCAACCGGAGTACTTC. Full variable domain (outside the CDR3, taken from reference TRBV2 and TRBJ2-4): EPEVTQTPSHQVTQMGQEVILRCVPISNHLYFYWYRQILGQKVEFLVSFYNNEISEKSEIFDDQFSVERPDGSNFTLKIRSTKLEDSAMYFCASSELSVQPEYFGAGTRLSVL.

This clonotype was found a few times. The chain uses TRBV12-3 or TRBV12-4 and TRBJ1-3; D is perhaps TRBD1 (6 bases). The CDR3 totals 15 residues. V lost 3 bases, J lost 4 bases, and 13 bases lay in between. The CDR3 DNA reads as TGTGCCAGCAGTTTGGAACAGGGCGGGGGAAACACCATATATTTT. Translating it yields CASSLEQGGGNTIYF.

About this clonotype itself: A much more abundant neighbour one base away suggests this may be a read error. The V call is TRBV3-1, the J call TRBJ2-3; 7 bases map to TRBD2. Germline V gene lookup returns CDR1 LGHDT and CDR2 YNNKEL (reference sequence). The CDR3 sequence is 16 residues long. The V segment lost 6 bases and the J segment 5 bases; nucleotides outside the gene matches: 14. The CDR3 DNA follows: TGTGCCAGCAGACAATTCCCAGCGGGGTCCGAAGATACGCAGTATTTT. Translating gives CASRQFPAGSEDTQYF.

The rearrangement links TRBV20-1 to TRBJ1-2; a possible D gene is TRBD1 (6 bases). The germline V gene has CDR1 DFQATT and CDR2 SNEGSKA (reference sequence). The CDR3 totals 12 residues. V gave up 7 bases and J gave up 7 bases, with 16 bases separating them. CDR3 residues: CSGPRGASGYTF. As DNA, the CDR3 is TGCAGTGGCCCTCGGGGGGCGAGTGGCTACACCTTC.

The chain links TRBV7-2 to TRBJ2-7, with TRBD2 matching over 13 bases. Germline trimming cut 11 bases from V and 2 bases from J; bases unmatched to any gene: 6. Germline V lookup: CDR1 SGHTA, CDR2 FQGNSA. The CDR3 runs 14 residues. CDR3 sequence (DNA): TGTGCCTGCACCACTAGCGGGGGGGCCTACGAGCAGTACTTC. The encoded protein is CACTTSGGAYEQYF. Together with reference TRBV7-2 and TRBJ2-7, the CDR3 gives the full variable domain: GAGVSQSPSNKVTEKGKDVELRCDPISGHTALYWYRQSLGQGLEFLIYFQGNSAPDKSGLPSDRFSAERTGGSVSTLTIQRTQQEDSAVYLCACTTSGGAYEQYFGPGTRLTVT.

V is TRBV12-3 or TRBV12-4 and J is TRBJ1-6, with D unclear. This CDR3 is 12 amino acids long. Trimming removed 8 bases from V and 15 bases from J, with 17 bases in between. DNA of the CDR3: TGTGCCAGCCAATCCAGTGGACCGGGCCTCCACTTT. Encoded protein: CASQSSGPGLHF.

This clonotype occurred a few times. This chain joins TRBV12-3 or TRBV12-4 and TRBJ2-7; perhaps D is TRBD1 or TRBD2 (6 bases each). Trimming took off 6 bases at V and 7 bases at J, with 13 bases between the two ends. The CDR3 is 12 amino acids. Here the CDR3 DNA reads TGTGCCAGCAGCTGGGAAGGGGGGGAGCAGTACTTC. The encoded protein is CASSWEGGEQYF.

CDR3: CASSNYVTSWTQNYNEQFF. DNA of the CDR3: TGTGCCAGCAGTAATTACGTCACCTCATGGACCCAAAACTACAATGAGCAGTTCTTC. The chain is built from TRBV7-9 and TRBJ2-1; no clear D. This CDR3 comprises 19 residues. From germline, CDR1 is SEHNR and CDR2 FQNEAQ (reference sequence). Trimming took off 6 bases at V and 3 bases at J, with 27 bases between the two ends.

Comment on this clonotype: The junction departs from germline at one end; a sequencing error may be responsible. This sequence joins TRBV11-1 and TRBJ2-7, with D perhaps matching TRBD2 (6 bases). From germline, CDR1 is SGHAT and CDR2 FQDESV (reference sequence). The CDR3 is made up of 13 amino acids. CDR3 residues: CASSRDLNDEQYF. CDR3 in DNA: TGCGCCAGCAGCCGGGACTTAAACGATGAGCAGTACTTC.

There are a few counts of this clonotype. The genes are TRBV7-2 and TRBJ2-4, with 11 bases identical to TRBD2. Trimming cost V 4 bases and J 3 bases; bases outside gene matches: 11. Germline CDR1 reads SGHTA; CDR2 reads FQGNSA. This CDR3 spans 18 amino acids. CDR3 in amino acids: CASSYRVAGGLDKNIQYF. CDR3 bases: TGTGCCAGCAGCTACCGGGTAGCGGGAGGGCTTGACAAAAACATTCAGTACTTC.

V and J are TRBV13 and TRBJ2-5; weak D call: TRBD2 (6 bases). The CDR3 is made up of 16 amino acids. Per the germline V gene, CDR1 is PRHDT and CDR2 is FYEKMQ (reference sequence). V lost 1 base and J 11 bases, leaving 23 bases between the germline ends. Here the CDR3 reads CASSLDGAGIYNEQYF. DNA of the CDR3: TGTGCCAGCAGCTTAGATGGGGCGGGGATCTACAATGAGCAGTACTTC.

This clonotype was picked up a small number of times. CDR3 bases: TGCAGTGCTGACGACAGGGAGGGTGGCTACACCTTC. As protein: CSADDREGGYTF. The J gene is TRBJ1-2, the V gene TRBV20-1; 7 positions agree with TRBD1. The germline gives CDR1 DFQATT, CDR2 SNEGSKA (reference sequence). Trimming removed 5 bases from V and 7 bases from J; junction bases left unmatched: 7. This CDR3 is built from 12 residues.

The chain is built from TRBV12-3 or TRBV12-4 and TRBJ1-1; perhaps TRBD1 as D (6 bases). V was cut by 5 bases and J by 1 base, with 11 bases left in between. The CDR3 loop spans 14 amino acids. The CDR3 is CASSPAGANTEAFF. The CDR3 nucleotides are TGTGCCAGCAGTCCCGCGGGGGCGAACACTGAAGCTTTCTTT.

This chain joins TRBV6-2 or TRBV6-3 and TRBJ2-3; D unresolved. There are 12 residues in the CDR3. The germline V and J ends were trimmed by 6 bases and 8 bases, with 12 bases remaining between them. Looked up from germline, CDR1 is MNHEY and CDR2 is SVGEGT. CDR3: CASSPPTGTQYF. For the CDR3, the DNA is TGTGCCAGCAGCCCCCCCACTGGTACGCAGTATTTT.